The rows below give T cell receptor beta chains drawn from one sample of a study of beta chain features in type 1 diabetes. The table came from immunoSEQ multiplex PCR; TCRdb's copy has only in-frame clones and leaves some out. The sample records approximately 600,000 clones, around an eighth being singletons. Sequencing was performed on naive CD4+ T cells from blood. These receptors were collected from a man younger than 45 with type 1 diabetes. Both conserved end residues are trimmed from each CDR3. D genes are given only for firm matches. Clone size is given for some rows only: seen once, a few or many times, or a class if the clone is expanded.

>-|TRBV9|TRBD1
ASSVGTGTGGTEAF
>-|TRBV5-1|TRBD2
ASSSGTSGEETQY
>few|TRBV7-9|-
ASGGIGINEQF
>-|TRBV6-6|-
ASTSPSVGETQY
>few|TRBV5-4|-
ASSPGARGETQY
>few|TRBV6-5|-
AISEGTADTQY
>few|TRBV9|-
ASSPNPGGDTEAF
>few|TRBV5-1|TRBD2
ASSLGAGDNEQF
>few|TRBV7-9|-
ASSSPRGIYEQY
>many|TRBV15|TRBD1
ATSSRQGTRNTIY
>few|TRBV25-1|-
ASSESGIPYEQY
>few|TRBV7-6|-
ASSLAPDEQF
>few|TRBV5-4|TRBD2
ASSFSGGIEDTQY
>few|TRBV5-4|TRBD2
ASSRSGGGIVNEQF
>-|TRBV6-5|-
ASSYSGMPYSYEQY
>-|TRBV18|TRBD1
ASSPQQGQGAPLH
>few|TRBV25-1|-
ASSAKLGVEFSYEQY
>-|TRBV2|-
ASAGSPRSTDTQY
>few|TRBV18|TRBD1
ASSRRGQGGGNQPQH
>-|TRBV7-9|-
ASSPDLSGANVLT
>-|TRBV11-2|TRBD1
ASSAGQAPYNEQF
>-|TRBV7-9|TRBD2
AGHSGGQETQY
>-|TRBV29-1|-
SVARLGWDTEDNEQF
>-|TRBV2|-
ASSERQASNQPQH
>few|TRBV9|TRBD2
ASSQTSGVTDTQY